This T cell receptor beta chain was observed in a study of blood T cell repertoires in COVID-19 (dated by TCRdb to the early 2020s). At the level of the whole study: Samples from collaborators originated in the United States, Italy and Spain and spanned both the acute and convalescent phases of COVID-19. The material from the prospective study consisted of cDNA or gDNA derived from T cells, B-cell-depleted T cells, or PBMCs. Deeply sampled blood TCRbeta repertoires from subjects exposed to, actively infected with, or recovered from COVID-19 were included in the dataset. The repertoires were released in a freely available public database intended as a resource for research on the immune response to SARS-CoV-2. The samples were drawn from the first 160 participants of the ongoing ImmuneRACE study and from 950 to 1,500 subjects provided by 6 global collaborators. Nearly every sample came with metadata listing a de-identified subject ID, COVID-19 status, age in years and sex. Where HLA class I and class II types were available, the types were taken from metadata supplied by the sample provider, not from assay-based typing.

The sample holds one count of this clone. Its target antigen remains unknown. Base quality data are lacking; no much larger clone is found one base away. Findings and caveats that apply to the study as a whole: The amount of clinical and demographic metadata varied by source and participant and was provided uncurated.

One collaborating source in Seattle enrolled patients while the patients were actively infected and followed the patients over time throughout the course of disease. Whole blood was collected in K2EDTA tubes by collaborating institutions according to the institutions' own protocols. For TCRbeta analysis, collaborators shipped samples in one of three forms: frozen whole blood, isolated PBMCs, or DNA extracted from either of those sample types. Germline trimming: 4 bases from V, 9 bases from J; junction bases outside gene matches: 4. The germline V gene supplies CDR1 ENHRY and CDR2 SYGVKD. The CDR3 contains 14 residues, cysteine and phenylalanine counted. The DNA shown is the 42-base CDR3, in frame from base 1. The immunoSEQ Assay, a bias-controlled multiplex PCR, was used to amplify TCRbeta CDR3 regions from genomic DNA. Per the source publication's procedure: The number of nucleated cells in each sample was estimated by amplification of reference gene primers within the assay. To quantify the absolute abundance of each unique TCRbeta CDR3 rearrangement, sequence reads were collapsed and filtered. For each sample, productive Simpson clonality was calculated by taking the square root of Simpson's diversity index across productive rearrangements. The clones in this table, taken by TCRdb from immuneACCESS, are in-frame only. Not every clone is retained; where verified, under half of the shortfall comes from an unresolved V gene, and the cause of the rest is unknown. The D gene and trimming were derived from the DNA, and the V and J assignments and clone size from that table. For this sample the table gives about 160,000 clones, of which approximately 90% were detected only once. Around 4.6% of the sample goes to the ten largest clones.

This TCR derives from a man aged 25-45 years with COVID-19, enrolled during active disease. This receptor chain uses TRBV10-3 and TRBJ2-1; TRBD2 lines up with 12 middle nucleotides. The sample was peripheral blood. In nucleotide form, the sequence is TGTGCCATCAGTGGGCTAGCGGGGGGGGTTGAGCAGTTCTTC. Translated, it reads CAISGLAGGVEQFF.